This note documents a single T cell receptor (beta chain) sequence. This entry belongs to a study of blood T cell repertoires in COVID-19. Study background: Donors in the United States, Italy and Spain gave samples during acute or convalescent COVID-19. The analysed material was cDNA or gDNA that came from T cells, B-cell-depleted T cells, or PBMCs.

Original handling: Estimation of nucleated cell counts relied on the amplification of reference gene primers. Sequenced by immunoSEQ multiplex PCR; TCRdb stores in-frame clones only, minus some. Clonal size and the V and J genes are those of that table, whereas D and trimming came from the DNA. The sample shows over 600,000 clones, approximately 90% of them seen only once. This CDR3 has 15 residues. Germline CDR1 and CDR2: SGHRS and YFSETQ. Trimming shortened V by 1 base and J by 4 bases, and 13 bases separated the two germline ends. Specimen: peripheral blood. V and J are TRBV5-1 and TRBJ2-3; maybe TRBD2 (5 bases). The TCR was taken from a young woman with acute or convalescent COVID-19. The CDR3 DNA reads TGCGCCAGCAGCTTGACCGCTAGCTCAGCAGATACGCAGTATTTT. Its protein is CASSLTASSADTQYF.